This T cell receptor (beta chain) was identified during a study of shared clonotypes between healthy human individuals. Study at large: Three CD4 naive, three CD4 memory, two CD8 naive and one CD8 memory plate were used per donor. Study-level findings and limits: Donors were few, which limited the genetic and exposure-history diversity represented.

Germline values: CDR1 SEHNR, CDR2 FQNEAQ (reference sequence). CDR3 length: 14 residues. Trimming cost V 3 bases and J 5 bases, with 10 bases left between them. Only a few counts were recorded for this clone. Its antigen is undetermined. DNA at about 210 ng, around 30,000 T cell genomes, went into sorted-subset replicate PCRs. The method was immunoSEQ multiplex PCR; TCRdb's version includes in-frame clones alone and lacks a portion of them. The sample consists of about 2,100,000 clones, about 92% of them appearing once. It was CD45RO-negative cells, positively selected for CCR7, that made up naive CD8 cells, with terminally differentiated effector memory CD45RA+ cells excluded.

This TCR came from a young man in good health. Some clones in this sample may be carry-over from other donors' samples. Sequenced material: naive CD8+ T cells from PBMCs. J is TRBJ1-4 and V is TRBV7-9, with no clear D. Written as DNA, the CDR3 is TGTGCCAGCAGCTTCCGGGAGGCGAATGAAAAACTGTTTTTT. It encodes CASSFREANEKLFF.